This T cell receptor (beta chain) comes out of a study of post-analysis software for immune sequencing data. Whole-study context: Secondary progressive, relapsing-remitting and progressive-relapsing multiple sclerosis were among the included disease courses.

In the case of this clonotype: Its matching antigen is unknown.

The CDR3 length is 15 residues. Looked up from germline, CDR1 is SGDLS and CDR2 is YYNGEE. The germline V and J ends were trimmed by 1 base and 2 bases, with 10 bases remaining between them. Study-wide results and caveats: In patients, TRBV5-6, TRBV5-1 and TRBV20-1 belonged to roughly five TRBV segments found more frequently than in controls. Compared with controls, patients showed significantly lower normalized Chao1 diversity. Strong co-clustering by F measure linked samples that shared a preparation batch.

Unique molecular identifiers were carried by the TCR beta cDNA libraries. In TCRdb, the PCR reads were re-called with MiXCR into one record per CDR3 protein. This sample has roughly 540,000 distinct CDR3 sequences, with under 40% found just once. The specimen sequenced was blood. This receptor was identified in a girl aged 2 to 17 with multiple sclerosis. The gene calls are TRBV9 and TRBJ1-5; the D gene is possibly TRBD1 (6 bases). Here the CDR3 DNA reads TGTGCCAGCAGCGTATCGTCAGGGGGCAATCAGCCCCAGCATTTT. It translates to CASSVSSGGNQPQHF. Variable domain in full (rest from reference TRBV9 and TRBJ1-5): DSGVTQTPKHLITATGQRVTLRCSPRSGDLSVYWYQQSLDQGLQFLIQYYNGEERAKGNILERFSAQQFPDLHSELNLSSLELGDSALYFCASSVSSGGNQPQHFGDGTRLSIL.